The sequence of this T cell receptor beta chain was determined in a study of blood T cell repertoires in COVID-19. Study at large: Sources were T cells, B-cell-depleted T cells, or PBMCs; the material itself was cDNA or gDNA.

Study members were between roughly 18 and 100 years old and lived in approximately 25 US regions. Participants' reported clinical history set cohort assignment. Donors in Cohort 3 counted as recovered after two negative PCRs, clearance, or symptom resolution. Method: immunoSEQ multiplex PCR; TCRdb's copy keeps in-frame clones and lacks some. The data show about 330,000 clones, over 75% seen once. The V end lost 1 base, the J end lost 10 bases, and 5 bases lay between the germline ends. This CDR3 is 11 amino acids long. From germline, CDR1 is SGHDN and CDR2 FVKESK. The receptor's source is a woman in her late teens or twenties who had recovered from COVID-19. V gene TRBV14 combines with J gene TRBJ2-1; D may be TRBD2 (5 bases). Specimen: PBMCs or T cells enriched from blood (not recorded which). Written as DNA, the CDR3 is TGTGCCAGCAGCCAAGCGGGGGAGCAGTTCTTC. Amino acid sequence: CASSQAGEQFF.